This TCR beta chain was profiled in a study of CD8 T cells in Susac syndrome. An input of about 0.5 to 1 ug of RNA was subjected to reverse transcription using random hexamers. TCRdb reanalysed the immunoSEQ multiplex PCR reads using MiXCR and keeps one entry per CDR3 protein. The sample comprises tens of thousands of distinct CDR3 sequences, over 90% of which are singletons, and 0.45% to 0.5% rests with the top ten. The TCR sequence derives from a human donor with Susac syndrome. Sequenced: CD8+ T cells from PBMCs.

This CDR3 is CASSFWGIRESSYNEQFF. For the CDR3, the DNA is TGTGCCAGCAGCTTCTGGGGTATCAGGGAGAGCTCCTACAATGAGCAGTTCTTC. The chain employs TRBV7-3 and TRBJ2-1; D might be TRBD1 or TRBD2, each matching 5 bases. Trimming cost V 3 bases and J 0 bases, with 18 bases left between them. CDR1 is SGHTA, CDR2 FQGTGA, per germline. The CDR3 covers 18 residues. Drawing the rest from reference TRBV7-3 and TRBJ2-1, the complete variable domain is GAGVSQTPSNKVTEKGKYVELRCDPISGHTALYWYRQSLGQGPEFLIYFQGTGAADDSGLPNDRFFAVRPEGSVSTLKIQRTERGDSAVYLCASSFWGIRESSYNEQFFGPGTRLTVL.